This paragraph covers one T cell receptor (beta chain) sequence. The entry originates in a study of control samples from healthy donors and cancer patients. Trimming stripped 5 bases from V and 1 base from J, with 11 bases between. Germline CDR1 reads MNHEY; CDR2 reads SMNVEV (reference sequence). The CDR3 consists of 15 residues. Sequencing was performed with immunoSEQ multiplex PCR; in TCRdb, only in-frame clones are kept and a portion is missing. The table records 40,000 to 55,000 clones, around 87% of them present only once. This chain connects TRBV27 to TRBJ2-2; D is uncertain. The sequence was collected from a woman aged 60-70 years with lung cancer. The sequenced sample consisted of PBMCs. The CDR3 spells CASSTRTQNTGELFF. CDR3 nucleotide sequence: TGTGCCAGCAGTACCCGGACCCAGAACACCGGGGAGCTGTTTTTT.